This TCR beta chain was profiled in a study of T cell responses to AZD1222 COVID-19 vaccine. Study-wide results and limits: Most donors were white British, females outnumbered males, and clonal diversity was possibly underestimated.

With regard to this clone: What it recognizes is unknown.

The CDR3 has 15 amino acids. Germline loops: CDR1 LNHDA, CDR2 SQIVND (reference sequence). V lost 3 bases to trimming and J lost 0 bases, with 6 bases between them. Libraries were prepared by immunoSEQ multiplex PCR; TCRdb keeps only in-frame clonotypes and omits some of them. Found here are about 160,000 clones, roughly 90% of them singletons; the top ten hold around 5.5%. This TCR derives from an adult in good health. This sequence joins TRBV19 and TRBJ2-6; D is undetermined. The specimen comprised peripheral blood, sampled on day 0 of AZD1222 vaccination. CDR3 nucleotides: TGTGCCAGTAGTATTGTCCTCTCTGGGGCCAACGTCCTGACTTTC. Its translation is CASSIVLSGANVLTF.